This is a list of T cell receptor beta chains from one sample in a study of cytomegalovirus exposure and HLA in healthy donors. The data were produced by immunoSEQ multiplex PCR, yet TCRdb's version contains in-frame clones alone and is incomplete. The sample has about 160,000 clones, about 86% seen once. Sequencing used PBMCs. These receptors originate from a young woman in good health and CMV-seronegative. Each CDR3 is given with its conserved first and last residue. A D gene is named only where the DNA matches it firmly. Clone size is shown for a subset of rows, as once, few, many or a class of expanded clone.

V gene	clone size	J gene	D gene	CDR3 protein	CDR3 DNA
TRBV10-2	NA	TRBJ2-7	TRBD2	CASRRQREPSYEQYF	TGCGCCAGCAGACGACAGCGGGAGCCTTCCTACGAGCAGTACTTC
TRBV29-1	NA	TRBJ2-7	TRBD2	CSVAQLADLGEQYF	TGCAGCGTCGCACAACTAGCGGACCTTGGGGAGCAGTACTTC
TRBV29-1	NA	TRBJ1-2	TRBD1	CSVTAGGHGYTF	TGCAGCGTTACGGCAGGGGGCCATGGCTACACCTTC
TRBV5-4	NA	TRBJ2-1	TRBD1	CASLYTGGAFHNEQFF	TGTGCCAGCTTGTACACAGGGGGCGCCTTCCACAATGAGCAGTTCTTC
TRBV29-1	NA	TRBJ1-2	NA	CSVIYSGTNYGYTF	TGCAGCGTTATATACAGCGGAACTAACTATGGCTACACCTTC
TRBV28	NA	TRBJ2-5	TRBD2	CASSLTGGRETQYF	TGTGCCAGCAGCCTTACGGGCGGGAGGGAGACCCAGTACTTC
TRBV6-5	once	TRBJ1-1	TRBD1	CASSRQGAGTEAFF	TGTGCCAGCAGTCGACAGGGGGCTGGAACTGAAGCTTTCTTT
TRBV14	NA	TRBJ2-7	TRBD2	CASSRLAGEWVYEQYF	TGTGCCAGCAGTCGACTAGCGGGAGAGTGGGTCTACGAGCAGTACTTC
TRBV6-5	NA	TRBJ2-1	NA	CASSSGQYNEQFF	TGTGCCAGCAGTTCCGGACAGTACAATGAGCAGTTCTTC
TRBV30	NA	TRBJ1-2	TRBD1	CAWTGGGPRYGYTF	TGTGCCTGGACAGGAGGGGGCCCGCGCTATGGCTACACCTTC
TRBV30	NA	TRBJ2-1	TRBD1	CAWGTGTGGFYEQFF	TGTGCCTGGGGAACCGGGACAGGGGGCTTTTATGAGCAGTTCTTC
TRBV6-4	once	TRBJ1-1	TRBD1	CASPTGVTEAFF	TGTGCCAGCCCGACAGGGGTAACTGAAGCTTTCTTT
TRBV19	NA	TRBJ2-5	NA	CASSIGGRWETQYF	TGTGCCAGTAGTATAGGGGGCCGGTGGGAGACCCAGTACTTC
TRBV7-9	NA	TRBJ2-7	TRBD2	CASSLSLGTSGSYEQYF	TGTGCCAGCAGCCTCTCCCTCGGGACTAGCGGCTCCTACGAGCAGTACTTC